The clone carrying this T cell receptor (beta chain) was seen at least ten times. The antigen is unknown. V was shortened by 2 bases and J by 4 bases, with 6 bases between the two germline ends. The CDR3 has 12 residues. Germline lookup yields CDR1 SGHVS and CDR2 FQNEAQ. RNA transcripts provided the template for amplifying TCR beta CDR3 regions. Scientists carried out first-round RT-PCR using HTBI primers and then a second-round multiplex PCR. A single record per CDR3 protein comes from TCRdb applying MiXCR to the multiplex PCR reads. The sample records 680,000 or so distinct CDR3 sequences, roughly 20% being singletons. Orbital computed tomography, thyroid ultrasound, TRAb, serum thyroxine and clinical symptoms formed the basis of diagnosis. These data originate in a study of Graves' ophthalmopathy and Graves' hyperthyroidism. Study-level results: The model predicted progression of ophthalmopathy with a sensitivity of about 70%, and its specificity was roughly 77%. Stable hyperthyroidism and ophthalmopathy were told apart by a 13-signature model, which achieved about 90% sensitivity and roughly 76% specificity.

Sequenced input: peripheral blood. This receptor was taken from a woman under 30 with stable Graves' hyperthyroidism. Some clones in this sample may be carry-over from other donors' samples. The V and J genes are TRBV7-8 and TRBJ2-7, with no clear D. CDR3 loop: CASSLPFYEQYF. The CDR3, as DNA: TGTGCCAGCAGCTTACCCTTTTACGAGCAGTACTTC.